Reported below is one TCR beta chain. V lost 3 bases, J lost 2 bases, and 4 bases lay in between. The CDR3 sequence is 12 residues long. Germline CDR1 reads SGDLS; CDR2 reads YYNGEE. The entry originates in a study of cytomegalovirus exposure and HLA in healthy donors. This PCR relied on a set of 60 Vbeta primers and 13 Jbeta primers. TCRdb keeps only in-frame clones here, not all; method: immunoSEQ multiplex PCR. Seen in this sample are roughly 60,000 clones; the ten most common clones hold roughly 4%. The sequenced sample was PBMCs. The chain is built from TRBV9 and TRBJ2-3; D gene ambiguous. The sequence derives from a male donor in good health and CMV-seronegative. Written as DNA, the CDR3 is TGTGCCAGCAGCGAGCCCACAGATACGCAGTATTTT. Protein: CASSEPTDTQYF.